These T cell receptor beta chains were read from a single sample in a study of shared clonotypes between healthy human individuals. Sequenced by immunoSEQ multiplex PCR; TCRdb stores in-frame clones only, minus some. The sample comprises millions of clones, roughly 94% of which are singletons, and about 0.13% rests with the top ten. The sample consisted of naive CD4+ T cells sorted from blood. The receptors come from a man aged 18 to 29 in good health. CDR3s include the opening cysteine and the closing phenylalanine or tryptophan. Each record gives: clone size, D gene, V gene, J gene, CDR3 protein, CDR3 DNA. D genes are given only for firm matches. Clone size appears in some rows only: once, few, many, or a class for an expanded clone.

>.|.|TRBV5-4|TRBJ2-2
CASSLDGTNTGELFF
TGTGCCAGCAGCTTGGACGGAACGAACACCGGGGAGCTGTTTTTT
>once|.|TRBV5-1|TRBJ2-7
CASSADSVYEQYF
TGCGCCAGCAGCGCGGACAGTGTCTACGAGCAGTACTTC
>.|.|TRBV10-1|TRBJ2-5
CASSTQIQGAQYF
TGCGCCAGCTCAACGCAGATCCAAGGGGCCCAGTACTTC
>.|.|TRBV6-1|TRBJ2-7
CASTGPGSLAYEQYF
TGTGCCAGCACCGGGCCCGGCAGTCTGGCCTACGAGCAGTACTTC
>.|.|TRBV6-1|TRBJ2-2
CASSEVQNTGELFF
TGTGCCAGCAGTGAGGTTCAGAACACCGGGGAGCTGTTTTTT
>.|.|TRBV5-1|TRBJ1-1
CASSLNRKNTEAFF
TGCGCCAGCAGCTTGAACAGGAAGAACACTGAAGCTTTCTTT
>once|.|TRBV2|TRBJ2-6
CATRQNSGANVLTF
TGTGCCACTCGACAGAACTCTGGGGCCAACGTCCTGACTTTC
>once|.|TRBV30|TRBJ1-4
CALHARGWSEKLFF
TGTGCCCTGCACGCGCGAGGGTGGTCTGAAAAACTGTTTTTT
>.|.|TRBV7-8|TRBJ1-4
CASSLPLGRGEKLFF
TGTGCCAGCAGCTTGCCCCTTGGTAGGGGAGAAAAACTGTTTTTT
>.|.|TRBV10-1|TRBJ2-3
CASSTRDTDTQYF
TGCGCCAGCAGTACCCGGGACACAGATACGCAGTATTTT
>.|TRBD1|TRBV19|TRBJ1-2
CASSPDRVGGYTF
TGTGCCAGTAGTCCGGACAGGGTGGGAGGCTACACCTTC
>.|.|TRBV7-8|TRBJ1-5
CASSLDGRSNQPQHF
TGTGCCAGCAGCTTAGATGGACGTAGCAATCAGCCCCAGCATTTT
>.|.|TRBV7-9|TRBJ2-7
CASSFTQQGQQYF
TGTGCCAGCAGCTTCACCCAACAGGGCCAGCAGTACTTC
>.|TRBD1|TRBV28|TRBJ1-5
CATSQGANQPQHF
TGTGCCACATCTCAGGGGGCGAATCAGCCCCAGCATTTT
>once|.|TRBV6-1|TRBJ1-2
CASSDGLHGAYGYTF
TGTGCCAGCAGTGATGGCCTCCATGGGGCCTATGGCTACACCTTC
>.|.|TRBV7-7|TRBJ2-2
CASSLAETNTGELFF
TGTGCTAGCAGCTTAGCTGAAACTAACACCGGGGAGCTGTTTTTT
>.|TRBD2|TRBV7-2|TRBJ2-1
CASSLYALAGSYNEQFF
TGTGCCAGCAGCTTATACGCTTTAGCGGGCTCCTACAATGAGCAGTTCTTC
>.|.|TRBV5-1|TRBJ1-6
CASTVSDFNSPLHF
TGCGCCAGCACGGTTTCTGATTTTAATTCACCCCTCCACTTT
>.|TRBD2|TRBV2|TRBJ2-1
CAIRKTSGLGGEQFF
TGTGCCATCCGAAAGACTAGCGGGCTCGGGGGTGAGCAGTTCTTC
>.|TRBD1|TRBV18|TRBJ2-7
CASSPKQGASYEQYF
TGTGCCAGCTCACCCAAACAGGGGGCGTCCTACGAGCAGTACTTC
>.|TRBD2|TRBV15|TRBJ2-7
CATSTRSGTANYEQYF
TGTGCCACCAGCACCCGTAGCGGGACCGCCAATTACGAGCAGTACTTC
>.|.|TRBV5-4|TRBJ2-7
CASSLRRGRWDHYEQYF
TGTGCCAGCAGCTTGAGGCGGGGGCGATGGGATCACTACGAGCAGTACTTC
>once|.|TRBV6-1|TRBJ2-2
CASSEALGGGTGELFF
TGTGCCAGCAGTGAAGCGCTGGGGGGAGGCACCGGGGAGCTGTTTTTT
>.|.|TRBV11-3|TRBJ2-2
CASSLIGGTNTGELFF
TGTGCCAGCAGCCTAATCGGGGGAACGAACACCGGGGAGCTGTTTTTT
>.|TRBD1|TRBV10-2|TRBJ1-1
CASSEEGAGRTEAFF
TGCGCCAGCAGTGAGGAGGGGGCGGGTCGCACTGAAGCTTTCTTT
>.|TRBD2|TRBV5-4|TRBJ2-7
CASSLIAGTYEQYF
TGTGCCAGCAGCCTCATAGCGGGGACCTACGAGCAGTACTTC
>once|.|TRBV30|TRBJ1-1
CAWSEGQDEAFF
TGTGCCTGGAGTGAAGGGCAGGATGAAGCTTTCTTT
>once|TRBD2|TRBV2|TRBJ2-1
CASTREEDNEQFF
TGTGCCAGCACGCGGGAGGAGGACAATGAGCAGTTCTTC
>.|TRBD2|TRBV7-6|TRBJ2-6
CASSSVAGVANVLTF
TGTGCCAGCAGCTCAGTAGCGGGAGTGGCCAACGTCCTGACTTTC
>.|.|TRBV2|TRBJ1-5
CASSEGASNQPQHF
TGTGCCAGCAGTGAAGGGGCTAGCAATCAGCCCCAGCATTTT
>.|.|TRBV5-4|TRBJ2-3
CASSATSSTDTQYF
TGTGCCAGCAGCGCGACTAGTAGCACAGATACGCAGTATTTT
>.|.|TRBV14|TRBJ2-3
CASSQLANTDTQYF
TGTGCCAGCAGCCAGCTAGCGAACACAGATACGCAGTATTTT
>.|TRBD2|TRBV30|TRBJ2-7
CAWSTGLAAEQYF
TGTGCCTGGAGTACCGGACTAGCCGCCGAGCAGTACTTC
>.|.|TRBV5-5|TRBJ2-2
CASSQGQRLLTGELFF
TGTGCCAGCAGCCAAGGACAGAGACTTCTGACCGGGGAGCTGTTTTTT
>.|.|TRBV7-6|TRBJ2-2
CASSPHGTGELFF
TGTGCCAGCAGCCCTCACGGCACCGGGGAGCTGTTTTTT
>.|TRBD1|TRBV28|TRBJ1-6
CASRAGQVTSPLHF
TGTGCCAGCAGAGCCGGACAGGTTACTTCACCCCTCCACTTT
>.|TRBD2|TRBV2|TRBJ2-1
CASMVSRLADEQFF
TGTGCCAGCATGGTCAGCCGACTAGCAGATGAGCAGTTCTTC
>once|.|TRBV27|TRBJ2-3
CASSSDAVTDTQYF
TGTGCCAGCAGTTCGGACGCTGTCACAGATACGCAGTATTTT
>.|TRBD2|TRBV28|TRBJ2-7
CASSSATSGSIDEQYF
TGTGCCAGCAGTTCAGCGACTAGCGGGAGTATCGACGAGCAGTACTTC
>.|.|TRBV4-1|TRBJ2-6
CASSRDSSGANVLTF
TGCGCCAGCAGCCGAGACAGCTCTGGGGCCAACGTCCTGACTTTC
>once|.|TRBV11-2|TRBJ2-1
CASSRRELGLNEQFF
TGTGCCAGCAGCCGACGGGAGTTGGGGTTGAATGAGCAGTTCTTC
>.|TRBD2|TRBV10-3|TRBJ2-2
CAMRTSGGNTGELFF
TGTGCCATGAGAACCTCGGGGGGGAACACCGGGGAGCTGTTTTTT
>.|TRBD1|TRBV7-9|TRBJ2-7
CASSRGTGNEQYF
TGTGCCAGCAGCAGGGGGACAGGGAACGAGCAGTACTTC
>.|TRBD2|TRBV28|TRBJ2-1
CASRGSSYNEQFF
TGTGCCAGCCGCGGGAGCTCCTACAATGAGCAGTTCTTC
>.|.|TRBV7-2|TRBJ2-1
CASSSHNEQFF
TGTGCCAGCAGCTCGCATAATGAGCAGTTCTTC
>.|TRBD2|TRBV4-1|TRBJ2-7
CASSLSGLADTYEQYF
TGCGCCAGCAGCCTATCCGGGCTAGCGGACACCTACGAGCAGTACTTC
>.|.|TRBV7-2|TRBJ1-5
CASSLVGKPQHF
TGTGCCAGCAGCTTAGTAGGGAAGCCCCAGCATTTT
>.|TRBD1|TRBV30|TRBJ1-6
CAWKSPETGGNSPLHF
TGTGCCTGGAAATCACCGGAGACAGGGGGCAATTCACCCCTCCACTTT
>.|TRBD1|TRBV28|TRBJ1-4
CASSSPGQGVIEYRKNNEKLFF
TGTGCCAGCAGTTCACCGGGACAGGGAGTGATCGAATACAGGAAAAACAATGAAAAACTGTTTTTT
>.|.|TRBV18|TRBJ1-5
CASSPPTGAPGQPQHF
TGTGCCAGCTCACCACCGACGGGGGCGCCGGGGCAGCCCCAGCATTTT
>.|TRBD2|TRBV7-8|TRBJ2-7
CASSFTSGGASYEQYF
TGTGCCAGCAGCTTCACTAGCGGGGGGGCCTCCTACGAGCAGTACTTC
>.|.|TRBV11-2|TRBJ2-2
CASSLGGGGLAGELFF
TGTGCCAGCAGCTTAGGGGGTGGAGGTTTGGCCGGGGAGCTGTTTTTT
>.|.|TRBV6-6|TRBJ1-1
CASIRDGSNTEAFF
TGTGCCAGCATCCGGGACGGGTCGAACACTGAAGCTTTCTTT
>.|TRBD2|TRBV30|TRBJ2-5
CAWSGTSGETQYF
TGTGCCTGGAGTGGGACTAGCGGGGAGACCCAGTACTTC
>.|.|TRBV30|TRBJ2-4
CAWEGGAKNIQYF
TGTGCCTGGGAAGGGGGAGCCAAAAACATTCAGTACTTC
>.|.|TRBV2|TRBJ1-1
CASSVRRGSMNTEAFF
TGTGCCAGCAGTGTCCGCCGAGGATCGATGAACACTGAAGCTTTCTTT
>.|TRBD1|TRBV10-3|TRBJ2-6
CAATGANSGANVLTF
TGTGCCGCCACAGGGGCTAACTCTGGGGCCAACGTCCTGACTTTC
>.|.|TRBV7-2|TRBJ1-5
CASSFDLQPQHF
TGTGCCAGCAGCTTTGACCTTCAGCCCCAGCATTTT